A selection of T cell receptor beta chains follows, all from one sample in a study of cytomegalovirus exposure and HLA in healthy donors. Repertoires were generated with immunoSEQ multiplex PCR, while TCRdb's copy carries only in-frame clones and drops some. This table holds 100,000 to 150,000 clones, 70% to 85% found once. The sequencing input was PBMCs. These receptors were collected from a boy between 10 and 17 years old in good health and CMV-seronegative. Both conserved end residues are part of each CDR3. The D gene is left open where the match is weak. Only some rows state a clone size, as once, few, many or a class for expanded clones.

>TRBJ2-3|.|TRBV7-2|.
TGTGCCAGCAGCTACGCCAGCGCGACAGGCACAGATACGCAGTATTTT
CASSYASATGTDTQYF
>TRBJ2-1|.|TRBV11-1|.
TGTGCCAGCAGCTGGACTACCAATGAGCAGTTCTTC
CASSWTTNEQFF
>TRBJ2-1|.|TRBV11-3|.
TGTGCCAGCAGCTTAGCGGGATGGGGTAGAGAGCAGTTCTTC
CASSLAGWGREQFF
>TRBJ1-2|once|TRBV7-9|TRBD1
TGTGCCAGCAGCCCCGGGACAGTCCAAGCCTATGGCTACACCTTC
CASSPGTVQAYGYTF
>TRBJ2-2|.|TRBV6-4|TRBD1
TGTGCCAGCAGTGACTCGTCCGGAGGACAGGGCAGGACCGGGGAGCTGTTTTTT
CASSDSSGGQGRTGELFF
>TRBJ2-2|few|TRBV9|TRBD2
TGTGCCAGCAGCGTAATCGGCGGGAGCATTAACACCGGGGAGCTGTTTTTT
CASSVIGGSINTGELFF
>TRBJ2-1|.|TRBV5-4|TRBD2
TGTGCCAGCAGCTTGGTTGCTAGCGGGAGGAGTGAGCAGTTCTTC
CASSLVASGRSEQFF
>TRBJ2-1|.|TRBV7-9|TRBD2
TGTGCCAGCAGCTGGGGGGGACTAGCGGGAGGGCCTGAGCAGTTCTTC
CASSWGGLAGGPEQFF
>TRBJ2-1|.|TRBV7-9|.
TGTGCCAGCAGCCGGACCGCGGGACCATACAATGAGCAGTTCTTC
CASSRTAGPYNEQFF
>TRBJ1-4|.|TRBV5-1|.
TGCGCCAGCAGCACGGGACTAGCGGGAGATCATGAAAAACTGTTTTTT
CASSTGLAGDHEKLFF
>TRBJ2-1|.|TRBV11-3|.
TGTGCCAGCAGCAACTACGAACGGACTGGCAGAAAGCAGTTCTTC
CASSNYERTGRKQFF
>TRBJ2-7|.|TRBV30|TRBD2
TGTGCCTGGAGACGGACAAGCGGGATAACGTACTTC
CAWRRTSGITYF
>TRBJ2-7|.|TRBV6-6|TRBD1
TGTGCCAGCAGTGCCCCTGGGGGACAGGGGGTGCACGAGCAGTACTTC
CASSAPGGQGVHEQYF
>TRBJ2-3|once|TRBV7-6|.
TGTGCCAGCAGCTTAGCCCGTCAAAACGACCGGAGAGATACGCAGTATTTT
CASSLARQNDRRDTQYF
>TRBJ2-1|.|TRBV4-1|TRBD1
TGCGCCAGCAGCTATTCCGGGACAGGGAAGCGGCATGAGCAGTTCTTC
CASSYSGTGKRHEQFF
>TRBJ2-3|.|TRBV10-2|TRBD2
TGCGCCAGCAGTGGACTAGCGGGCACAGATACGCAGTATTTT
CASSGLAGTDTQYF
>TRBJ2-5|.|TRBV14|.
TGTGCCAGCAGCCAAGAGGGAGATCGAGAGACCCAGTACTTC
CASSQEGDRETQYF
>TRBJ2-2|.|TRBV29-1|TRBD2
TGCAGCGTTGAAGGGGCGGGAGGCACCGGGGAGCTGTTTTTT
CSVEGAGGTGELFF
>TRBJ2-6|.|TRBV5-1|.
TGCGCCAGCCGAGTGTCCGCTGGGGCCAACGTCCTGACTTTC
CASRVSAGANVLTF
>TRBJ2-1|few|TRBV6-5|TRBD1
TGTGCCAGCAGGGGACGACAGGGGGCCTACAATGAGCAGTTCTTC
CASRGRQGAYNEQFF
>TRBJ1-1|.|TRBV11-2|.
TGTGCCAGCAGCCACGGGGTGACTGAAGCTTTCTTT
CASSHGVTEAFF
>TRBJ1-1|few|TRBV7-9|.
TGTGCCAGCAGCTTAGGCCCGACTCAGGAAGCTTTCTTT
CASSLGPTQEAFF
>TRBJ2-3|.|TRBV28|TRBD2
TGTGCCAGTAGGGGGGCTAGCGGGAACACGCAGTATTTT
CASRGASGNTQYF
>TRBJ2-7|.|TRBV5-4|TRBD1
TGTGCCAGCAGCTACCAGACAGGGGACTACGAGCAGTACTTC
CASSYQTGDYEQYF
>TRBJ2-1|.|TRBV10-1|.
TGCGGGGCCAATGAGCAGTTCTTC
CGANEQFF
>TRBJ2-1|.|TRBV30|.
TGTGCCTGTGCCCGAGCGCCGAGCTCCTACAATGAGCAGTTCTTC
CACARAPSSYNEQFF
>TRBJ1-1|.|TRBV7-9|TRBD1
TGTGCCAGCAGCACGACAGGGGCTATCACTGAAGCTTTCTTT
CASSTTGAITEAFF
>TRBJ2-7|.|TRBV19|TRBD2
TGTGCCACTCGACTAGCGGGAGGGTACGAGCAGTACTTC
CATRLAGGYEQYF
>TRBJ2-5|.|TRBV7-8|.
TGTGCCAGCAGCTTCGACTTGCGGGAGACCCAGTACTTC
CASSFDLRETQYF
>TRBJ1-1|.|TRBV2|.
TGTGCCAGCAGGTCGAGGGTATATTACACTGAAGCTTTCTTT
CASRSRVYYTEAFF
>TRBJ1-1|.|TRBV30|.
TGTGCCTGGAGGATTACAGGGAACACTGAAGCTTTCTTT
CAWRITGNTEAFF
>TRBJ2-1|.|TRBV14|TRBD1
TGTGCCAGCAGCCCGATGGGACAGGGGGCTAATGAGCAGTTCTTC
CASSPMGQGANEQFF
>TRBJ2-7|.|TRBV7-9|TRBD1
TGTGCCAGCAGCGCCCGGGACAGGAACTACGAGCAGTACTTC
CASSARDRNYEQYF
>TRBJ2-3|.|TRBV11-2|.
TGTGCCAGCAGCTTAGGCCGGCAGGGCACAGATACGCAGTATTTT
CASSLGRQGTDTQYF
>TRBJ2-7|once|TRBV30|TRBD2
TGTGCCTGGGGGCTGCGGGAGGGCTACGAGCAGTACTTC
CAWGLREGYEQYF
>TRBJ2-5|.|TRBV6-1|.
TGTGCCAGCAGTGAACGTTACCAAGAGACCCAGTACTTC
CASSERYQETQYF
>TRBJ2-7|few|TRBV19|TRBD1
TGTGCCAGTAGTACGCCCGGGACAGAGACTTACGAGCAGTACTTC
CASSTPGTETYEQYF
>TRBJ1-1|.|TRBV29-1|TRBD1
TGCAGCGTTACCGGGACAGAGAGAGTCACTGAAGCTTTCTTT
CSVTGTERVTEAFF
>TRBJ2-7|.|TRBV27|TRBD1
TGTGCCAGCAGTACGAACCGCCTCCGGGACAGAGCCTACTTC
CASSTNRLRDRAYF
>TRBJ1-5|.|TRBV6-5|.
TGTGCCAGCAGTTACAGAGATCGTCAGCCCCAGCATTTT
CASSYRDRQPQHF
>TRBJ2-5|.|TRBV30|TRBD2
TGTGCCTGGAGTGTAATCCGGGAGGGCACGGAGACCCAGTACTTC
CAWSVIREGTETQYF
>TRBJ2-7|.|TRBV6-1|TRBD1
TGTGCCAGCAGGGGACAGGGGATACGCGAGCAGTACTTC
CASRGQGIREQYF
>TRBJ2-7|.|TRBV6-1|TRBD2
TGTGCCAGCAGTGGGGTGCAGGGAGGGTACGAGCAGTACTTC
CASSGVQGGYEQYF
>TRBJ2-5|.|TRBV4-1|TRBD1
TGCGCCAGCAGCCAAACCACAGGGGTCGAGACCCAGTACTTC
CASSQTTGVETQYF
>TRBJ2-1|once|TRBV29-1|.
TGCAGCGTCTCCTTTGGAGATGAGCAGTTCTTC
CSVSFGDEQFF
>TRBJ2-7|.|TRBV5-4|.
TGTGCCAGCAGCCCAACTAACTCCTACGAGCAGTACTTC
CASSPTNSYEQYF
>TRBJ2-1|.|TRBV10-3|TRBD2
TGTGCCATCGGTCGAGGGACTAACAATGAGCAGTTCTTC
CAIGRGTNNEQFF
>TRBJ2-3|.|TRBV4-2|TRBD1
TGTGCCAGCAGCCAAGATCGTAAACAGGGGGCGACGTATTTT
CASSQDRKQGATYF
>TRBJ2-5|.|TRBV11-3|TRBD2
TGTGCCAGCAGCACTAGCGGGAGAGGAGAGACCCAGTACTTC
CASSTSGRGETQYF
>TRBJ2-1|.|TRBV7-8|TRBD2
TGTGCCAGCAGCTTAGCTGTAGCGGGAGAGTACAATGAGCAGTTCTTC
CASSLAVAGEYNEQFF
>TRBJ1-6|.|TRBV6-4|.
TGTGCCAGCAGTGGGGCGCAGCAACTTAATTCACCCCTCCACTTT
CASSGAQQLNSPLHF
>TRBJ2-1|once|TRBV6-5|.
TGTGCCAGCTCGACTCGGGGAGATGAGCAGTTCTTC
CASSTRGDEQFF
>TRBJ2-7|.|TRBV4-1|TRBD1
TGCGCCAGCAGCCGAGGACAGGGGTTCTACGAGCAGTACTTC
CASSRGQGFYEQYF
>TRBJ1-6|.|TRBV4-1|.
TGCGCCAGCAGCCAATCTAGCTCCTATAATTCACCCCTCCACTTT
CASSQSSSYNSPLHF
>TRBJ1-1|.|TRBV11-2|.
TGTGCCAGCAGCTTCCAACACCCCATGGGACAAAAGAACACTGAAGCTTTCTTT
CASSFQHPMGQKNTEAFF